Sequencing of this T cell receptor (beta chain) was carried out in a study of CXCR3-negative and CXCR3-positive naive CD8 T cells. Regarding this clonotype: Its specificity is unknown.

Findings of the study overall: The study found more hydrophobic TRB CDR3s in CXCR3-positive naive cells than in CXCR3-negative naive cells.

The authors made the TRB cDNA libraries by 5' RACE using UMI labels. No DNA is given; TCRdb re-called the 5' RACE reads and lists each CDR3 protein once. In total, the table holds 140,000 to 150,000 distinct CDR3 sequences. The germline V gene has CDR1 SGHNT and CDR2 YENEEA. The CDR3 runs to 16 residues. The chain couples TRBV11-3 to TRBJ2-5; TCRdb's D call of TRBD2 is untestable without DNA. Sequencing was done on a sample of naive CXCR3+ CD8+ T cells from blood. Subset: CD45RO-CCR7+CD27+CD95- naive CD8+ T cells expressing CXCR3 (TNR3+). The clonotype comes from a human donor in good health. Some clones in this sample may be carry-over from other donors' samples. The CDR3 here is CAGNRQVARTEETQYF. The full variable domain, in which reference TRBV11-3 and TRBJ2-5 provide the parts outside the CDR3, is EAGVVQSPRYKIIEKKQPVAFWCNPISGHNTLYWYLQNLGQGPELLIRYENEEAVDDSQLPKDRFSAERLKGVDSTLKIQPAELGDSAVYLCAGNRQVARTEETQYFGPGTRLLVL.